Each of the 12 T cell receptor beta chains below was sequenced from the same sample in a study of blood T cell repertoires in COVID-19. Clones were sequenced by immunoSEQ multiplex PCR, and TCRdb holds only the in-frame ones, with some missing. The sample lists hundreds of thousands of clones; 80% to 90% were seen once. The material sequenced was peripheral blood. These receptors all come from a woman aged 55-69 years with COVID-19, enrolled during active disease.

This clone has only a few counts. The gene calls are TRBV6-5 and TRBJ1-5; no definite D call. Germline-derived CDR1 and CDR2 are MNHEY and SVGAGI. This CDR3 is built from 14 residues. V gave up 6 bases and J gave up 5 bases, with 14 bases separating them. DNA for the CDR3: TGTGCCAGCAGCCACCGACTAGGTCATCAGCCCCAGCATTTT. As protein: CASSHRLGHQPQHF.

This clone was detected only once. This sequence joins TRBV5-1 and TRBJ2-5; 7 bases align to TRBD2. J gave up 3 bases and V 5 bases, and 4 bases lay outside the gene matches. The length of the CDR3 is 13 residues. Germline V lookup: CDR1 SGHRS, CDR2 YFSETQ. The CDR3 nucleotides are TGCGCCAGCAGGCCCGGACTAGAAGAGACCCAGTACTTC. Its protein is CASRPGLEETQYF.

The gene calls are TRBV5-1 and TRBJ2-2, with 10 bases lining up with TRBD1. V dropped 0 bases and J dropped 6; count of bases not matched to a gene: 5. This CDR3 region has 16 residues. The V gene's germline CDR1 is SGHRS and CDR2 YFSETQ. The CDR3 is CASSLAGQGSSGELFF. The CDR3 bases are TGCGCCAGCAGCTTGGCGGGACAGGGGAGCTCCGGGGAGCTGTTTTTT.

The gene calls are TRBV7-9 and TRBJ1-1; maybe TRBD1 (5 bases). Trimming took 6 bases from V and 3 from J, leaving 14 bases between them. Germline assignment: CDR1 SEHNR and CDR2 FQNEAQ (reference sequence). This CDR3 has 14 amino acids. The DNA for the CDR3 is TGTGCCAGCAGGCCGGAGGGGCTACACACTGAAGCTTTCTTT. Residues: CASRPEGLHTEAFF. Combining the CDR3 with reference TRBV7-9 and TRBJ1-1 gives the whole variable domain DTGVSQNPRHKITKRGQNVTFRCDPISEHNRLYWYRQTLGQGPEFLTYFQNEAQLEKSRLLSDRFSAERPKGSFSTLEIQRTEQGDSAMYLCASRPEGLHTEAFFGQGTRLTVV.

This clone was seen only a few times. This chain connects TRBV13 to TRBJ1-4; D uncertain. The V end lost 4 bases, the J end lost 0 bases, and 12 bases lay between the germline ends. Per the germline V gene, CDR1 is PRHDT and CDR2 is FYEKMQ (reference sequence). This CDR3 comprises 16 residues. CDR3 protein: CASSYLMGATNEKLFF. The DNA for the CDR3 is TGTGCCAGCAGCTACCTCATGGGAGCAACTAATGAAAAACTGTTTTTT.

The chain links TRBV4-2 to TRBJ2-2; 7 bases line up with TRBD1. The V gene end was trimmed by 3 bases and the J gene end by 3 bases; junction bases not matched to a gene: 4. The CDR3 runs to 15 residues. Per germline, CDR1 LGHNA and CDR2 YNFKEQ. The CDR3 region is CASSHGTEDTGELFF. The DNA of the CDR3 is TGTGCCAGCAGCCATGGGACAGAGGACACCGGGGAGCTGTTTTTT.

DNA for the CDR3: TGTGCCAGCGAGGGCACCGGGGAGCTGTTTTTT. Its translation: CASEGTGELFF. The genes are TRBV9 and TRBJ2-2; perhaps TRBD2 as D (5 bases). Per germline, CDR1 SGDLS and CDR2 YYNGEE. This CDR3 contains 11 residues. The V end lost 7 bases, the J end lost 4 bases, and 5 bases lay between the germline ends.

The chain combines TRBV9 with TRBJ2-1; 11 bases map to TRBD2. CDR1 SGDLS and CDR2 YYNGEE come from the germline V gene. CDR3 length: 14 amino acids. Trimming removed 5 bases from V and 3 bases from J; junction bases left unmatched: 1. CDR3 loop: CASSLAGGYNEQFF. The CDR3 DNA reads TGTGCCAGCAGTCTAGCGGGGGGCTACAATGAGCAGTTCTTC. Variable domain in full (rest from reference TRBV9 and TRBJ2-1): DSGVTQTPKHLITATGQRVTLRCSPRSGDLSVYWYQQSLDQGLQFLIQYYNGEERAKGNILERFSAQQFPDLHSELNLSSLELGDSALYFCASSLAGGYNEQFFGPGTRLTVL.

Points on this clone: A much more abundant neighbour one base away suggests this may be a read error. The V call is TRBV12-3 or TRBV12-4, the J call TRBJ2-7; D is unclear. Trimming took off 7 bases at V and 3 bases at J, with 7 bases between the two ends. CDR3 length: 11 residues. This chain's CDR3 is CASNFHYEQYF. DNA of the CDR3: TGTGCCAGCAATTTCCACTACGAGCAGTACTTC.

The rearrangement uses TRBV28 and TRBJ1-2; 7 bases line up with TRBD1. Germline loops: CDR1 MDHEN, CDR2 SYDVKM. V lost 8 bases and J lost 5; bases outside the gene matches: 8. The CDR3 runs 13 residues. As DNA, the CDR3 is TGTGCCAGCGGCCTAGGGACAGTTTATGGCTACACCTTC. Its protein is CASGLGTVYGYTF.

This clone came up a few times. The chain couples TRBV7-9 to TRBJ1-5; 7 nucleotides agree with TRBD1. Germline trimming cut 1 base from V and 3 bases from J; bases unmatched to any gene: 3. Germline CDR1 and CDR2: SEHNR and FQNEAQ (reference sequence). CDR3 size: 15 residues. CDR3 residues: CASSLEQGTNQPQHF. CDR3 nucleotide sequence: TGTGCCAGCAGCTTAGAACAGGGGACCAATCAGCCCCAGCATTTT.

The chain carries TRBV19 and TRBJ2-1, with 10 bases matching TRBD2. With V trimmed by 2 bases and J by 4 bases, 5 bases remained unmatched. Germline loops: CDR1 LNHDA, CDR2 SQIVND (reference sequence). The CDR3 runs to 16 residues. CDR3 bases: TGTGCCAGTAGTATAATTCTAGCGGGAGTTTACAATGAGCAGTTCTTC. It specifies CASSIILAGVYNEQFF.